This record covers a single T cell receptor (beta chain). The antigen is not known. Assay: immunoSEQ multiplex PCR; the TCRdb copy retains only in-frame clones and omits some. The sample lists 190,000 or so clones; under 95% were seen once. The record originates from a study of T cell responses to AZD1222 COVID-19 vaccine. Broader study findings: Nearly half of spike-specific TCRs reportedly target variant regions that are unmutated in the B.1.351 and B.1.1.7 variants. Clonal diversity may have been underestimated in mostly white British donors.

J was trimmed by 6 bases and V by 3 bases; bases with no gene match: 8. Germline loops: CDR1 MNHEY, CDR2 SVGAGI. There are 15 residues in the CDR3. The input for sequencing was peripheral blood, taken 28 days after the second AZD1222 dose. The clonotype comes from an adult who received the AZD1222 COVID-19 vaccine. This chain links TRBV6-5 with TRBJ1-5; TRBD1 matches at 7 bases. DNA for the CDR3: TGTGCCAGCAGTTATCGGACAGGAACGGGTCAGCCCCAGCATTTT. This translates into CASSYRTGTGQPQHF.